A single sample gave rise to the 16 T cell receptor beta chains below, sequenced in a study of T cells in Graves' hyperthyroidism and ophthalmopathy. Amplification yielded TCR beta CDR3 regions, with RNA transcripts as the source. The HTBI set primed first-round TCR CDR3 RT-PCR. MiXCR, applied by TCRdb to the multiplex PCR reads, yields one record per CDR3 protein. The table includes some 600,000 distinct CDR3 sequences, more than 11% detected once. Sequencing used blood. The receptor set was obtained from a woman in her 30s with Graves' hyperthyroidism that later progressed to Graves' ophthalmopathy.

V is TRBV12-5 and J is TRBJ1-2; 7 bases align to TRBD1. The CDR3 is made up of 16 amino acids. Germline assignment: CDR1 LGHNT and CDR2 FRNRAP. The V segment lost 1 base and the J segment 6 bases; nucleotides outside the gene matches: 11. CDR3 coding DNA: TGTGCTAGTGGTTTGGGACAGGGAATCAGTGTCGATGGCTACACCTTC. Translated, it gives CASGLGQGISVDGYTF.

This clonotype was seen ten or more times. CDR3 loop: CASSFTGGQFF. Written as DNA, the CDR3 is TGTGCCAGCAGCTTCACTGGGGGGCAGTTCTTC. The chain joins TRBV7-8 to TRBJ2-1; D is tentatively TRBD1 or TRBD2 (5 bases each). V shed 3 bases and J shed 12 bases, with 9 bases lying between them. From germline, CDR1 is SGHVS and CDR2 FQNEAQ. This CDR3 comprises 11 residues.

This clonotype was seen repeatedly, ten times or more. The rearrangement joins TRBV20-1 to TRBJ1-6; D possibly corresponds to TRBD1 (5 bases). V was shortened by 0 bases and J by 7 bases, with 10 bases between the two germline ends. This CDR3 comprises 14 residues. Looked up from germline, CDR1 is DFQATT and CDR2 is SNEGSKA (reference sequence). CDR3 DNA sequence: TGCAGTGCTAGAGATCCAGGGTTCAATTCACCCCTCCACTTT. Amino acid sequence: CSARDPGFNSPLHF.

This clonotype has ten or more counts. The chain has TRBV7-9 and TRBJ2-7, with 9 bases matching TRBD1. V was clipped by 6 bases and J by 1 base; unmatched bases: 4. Germline CDR1 reads SEHNR; CDR2 reads FQNEAQ (reference sequence). The CDR3 has 14 amino acids. The CDR3 spells CASRSGTGSYEQYF. As DNA, the CDR3 is TGTGCCAGCAGGTCCGGGACAGGGTCCTACGAGCAGTACTTC.

This clonotype was seen many times. V usage is TRBV6-1 and J usage is TRBJ1-5; tentative D call: TRBD1 (5 bases). Germline V gene data show CDR1 as MNHNS and CDR2 as SASEGT. Trimming removed 3 bases at V and 6 bases at J, with 9 bases between. This CDR3 has 13 residues. The CDR3 sequence: CASSDLDSQPQHF. CDR3 coding DNA: TGTGCCAGCAGTGACCTAGACAGTCAGCCCCAGCATTTT.

This clonotype was recorded many times. The V and J genes are TRBV28 and TRBJ1-1; 10 nucleotides match TRBD1. V lost 5 bases to trimming and J lost 3 bases; unmatched junction nucleotides: 9. The germline gives CDR1 MDHEN, CDR2 SYDVKM. The CDR3 totals 16 residues. CDR3 sequence reads: CASSPSAGTGDTEAFF. CDR3 in DNA: TGTGCCAGCAGTCCCAGTGCCGGGACAGGGGACACTGAAGCTTTCTTT.

This clonotype was seen a few times. A much larger clone lies one base from this, so it may be a read error. The chain is built from TRBV28 and TRBJ1-1; D is undetermined. The germline V gene encodes CDR1 MDHEN and CDR2 SYDVKM. The CDR3 loop spans 14 amino acids. Trimming removed 5 bases at V and 5 bases at J, with 15 bases between. Here the CDR3 DNA reads TGTGCCAGCAGTATAGGCAACAAGGGAACTGAAGCTTTCTTT. Protein: CASSIGNKGTEAFF.

This clonotype was observed a handful of times. The rearrangement joins TRBV5-4 to TRBJ2-3; D gene unclear. The germline gives CDR1 SGHNT, CDR2 YYREEE (reference sequence). The V end lost 3 bases, the J end lost 0 bases, and 17 bases lay between the germline ends. CDR3 length: 17 residues. CDR3 bases: TGTGCCAGCAGCTCAACCGCGTCCCGGAGCAGCACAGATACGCAGTATTTT. Translated: CASSSTASRSSTDTQYF. The whole variable domain, filled in from reference TRBV5-4 and TRBJ2-3, reads ETGVTQSPTHLIKTRGQQVTLRCSSQSGHNTVSWYQQALGQGPQFIFQYYREEENGRGNFPPRFSGLQFPNYSSELNVNALELDDSALYLCASSSTASRSSTDTQYFGPGTRLTVL.

This clonotype was picked up many times. The DNA of the CDR3 is TGTGCCATGGTGTTCAGGGACAGGGCCAAAAACATTCAGTACTTC. Residues: CAMVFRDRAKNIQYF. The V and J genes are TRBV30 and TRBJ2-4; 8 bases map to TRBD1. This CDR3 has 15 residues. Germline assignment: CDR1 GTSNPN and CDR2 SVGIG (reference sequence). Losses at the gene ends were 8 bases for V and 1 base for J; bases not matched to a gene: 10. Complete variable domain (other parts from reference TRBV30 and TRBJ2-4): SQTIHQWPATLVQPVGSPLSLECTVEGTSNPNLYWYRQAAGRGLQLLFYSVGIGQISSEVPQNLSASRPQDRQFILSSKKLLLSDSGFYLCAMVFRDRAKNIQYFGAGTRLSVL.

This clonotype was counted a few times. The chain employs TRBV12-3 or TRBV12-4 and TRBJ2-7, with D possibly being TRBD1 or TRBD2 (5 bases each). V lost 3 bases and J lost 5, with 11 bases in between. There are 13 residues in the CDR3. The DNA for the CDR3 is TGTGCCAGCAGTTTTGGGGGTCGGGACGAGCAGTACTTC. Its protein is CASSFGGRDEQYF.

This clonotype was seen ten or more times. The chain has TRBV2 and TRBJ1-2; maybe TRBD1 (5 bases). Trimming took off 8 bases at V and 8 bases at J, with 21 bases between the two ends. In germline, CDR1 is SNHLY, CDR2 FYNNEI. The length of the CDR3 is 14 residues. CDR3 sequence: CASVQQVLSVGYTF. The CDR3, as DNA: TGTGCCAGCGTACAACAGGTCTTGTCGGTCGGCTACACCTTC.

This chain connects TRBV12-3 or TRBV12-4 to TRBJ2-5; D is unclear. The CDR3 length is 13 residues. Deletions cut 4 bases from V and 5 bases from J, with 11 bases between. The CDR3 protein is CASSSRVGETQYF. Written as DNA, the CDR3 is TGTGCCAGCAGTTCAAGGGTGGGGGAGACCCAGTACTTC.

At least ten counts were recorded for this clonotype. This chain's CDR3 is CASSPTGANVLTF. CDR3 sequence (DNA): TGTGCCAGCAGTCCGACAGGGGCCAACGTCCTGACTTTC. The chain links TRBV12-3 or TRBV12-4 to TRBJ2-6; D gene ambiguous. Between the trimmed V and J ends, which lost 5 bases and 4 bases, there was a span of 6 bases. This CDR3 is 13 amino acids long.

This chain connects TRBV20-1 to TRBJ2-5; TRBD2 matches at 10 bases. The CDR3 consists of 13 residues. Germline values: CDR1 DFQATT, CDR2 SNEGSKA (reference sequence). Germline trimming cut 5 bases from V and 5 bases from J; bases unmatched to any gene: 5. The CDR3 DNA reads TGCAGTGCTGTCCCTAGCGGGAGCGAGACCCAGTACTTC. Its protein is CSAVPSGSETQYF.

J is TRBJ2-6 and V is TRBV3-1; unclear D gene. The ends were cut back, 2 bases at V and 2 bases at J, with 10 bases in the middle. Germline values: CDR1 LGHDT, CDR2 YNNKEL (reference sequence). The CDR3 runs to 16 residues. This chain's CDR3 is CASSQSNPAGANVLTF. The CDR3 nucleotides are TGTGCCAGCAGCCAATCTAACCCAGCTGGGGCCAACGTCCTGACTTTC. The variable domain in full, with the rest retrieved from reference TRBV3-1 and TRBJ2-6, is DTAVSQTPKYLVTQMGNDKSIKCEQNLGHDTMYWYKQDSKKFLKIMFSYNNKELIINETVPNRFSPKSPDKAHLNLHINSLELGDSAVYFCASSQSNPAGANVLTFGAGSRLTVL.

This clonotype was recorded many times. The chain links TRBV5-5 to TRBJ1-1, with unresolved D. Trimming shortened V by 6 bases and J by 3 bases, and 9 bases separated the two germline ends. CDR1 and CDR2 from the germline V gene are SGHKS and YYEKEE (reference sequence). This CDR3 region has 12 residues. The CDR3 here is CASTWTDTEAFF. The CDR3 DNA is TGTGCCAGCACCTGGACGGACACTGAAGCTTTCTTT.